This T cell receptor beta chain was identified in a study of shared clonotypes between healthy human individuals. In the study overall: There were three CD4 naive, three CD4 memory, two CD8 naive and one CD8 memory plates per donor. General observations from the study: The represented genetic and exposure-history diversity was limited by the small number of donors.

As for this clone: Its antigen is not identified. Other nucleotide sequences in the sample specify the same CDR3.

CDR3 length: 12 amino acids. Germline-derived CDR1 and CDR2 are KGHSH and LQKENI. After removal of 3 bases from V and 8 bases from J, the junction contained 3 bases not matched to a gene. The repertoire was sequenced with immunoSEQ multiplex PCR; TCRdb's copy has only in-frame clones and lacks some. This sample carries 2 million to 2.5 million clones, just under 95% of them seen once, and the ten largest clones take around 0.4%. This TCR was sampled from a man between 18 and 29 years old in good health. Some clones in this sample may be carry-over from other donors' samples. What was sequenced was naive CD4+ T cells from PBMCs. Subset in this sample: CD45RA+ positively selected. The genes are TRBV18 and TRBJ1-2; 7 bases are shared with TRBD1. CDR3 bases: TGTGCCAGCTCACCCAGACAGGGCGGCTACACCTTC. This sequence encodes CASSPRQGGYTF. Based on the CDR3 plus reference TRBV18 and TRBJ1-2, the full variable domain is NAGVMQNPRHLVRRRGQEARLRCSPMKGHSHVYWYRQLPEEGLKFMVYLQKENIIDESGMPKERFSAEFPKEGPSILRIQQVVRGDSAAYFCASSPRQGGYTFGSGTRLTVV.